The 19 T cell receptor beta chains below were found in one sample sequenced in a study of blood T cell repertoires in COVID-19. Profiling relied on immunoSEQ multiplex PCR, and the TCRdb table lists in-frame clones only, not all of them. This repertoire shows around 70,000 clones, approximately 80% found once; its top ten account for more than 4.5%. The sequencing sample was made of peripheral blood. Receptors were obtained from a woman over 75 with active or convalescent COVID-19.

This chain connects TRBV5-1 to TRBJ1-1; 7 positions match TRBD1. The CDR3 has 14 residues. Germline loops: CDR1 SGHRS, CDR2 YFSETQ. The ends lost 4 bases at V and 0 bases at J; junction bases unmatched: 3. The CDR3 sequence is CASSVGQMNTEAFF. The DNA for the CDR3 is TGCGCCAGCAGCGTGGGACAGATGAACACTGAAGCTTTCTTT.

The chain uses TRBV5-1 and TRBJ1-1; D is perhaps TRBD1 (6 bases). The CDR3 is made up of 16 amino acids. The germline V and J ends were trimmed by 0 bases and 9 bases, with 21 bases remaining between them. CDR1 SGHRS and CDR2 YFSETQ come from the germline V gene. The CDR3 is CASSLDGDITIGKAFF. The DNA of the CDR3 is TGCGCCAGCAGCTTGGATGGGGACATTACCATAGGGAAAGCTTTCTTT. The complete variable domain, with remaining parts taken from reference TRBV5-1 and TRBJ1-1, reads KAGVTQTPRYLIKTRGQQVTLSCSPISGHRSVSWYQQTPGQGLQFLFEYFSETQRNKGNFPGRFSGRQFSNSRSEMNVSTLELGDSALYLCASSLDGDITIGKAFFGQGTRLTVV.

The gene calls are TRBV9 and TRBJ2-7; 14 nucleotides line up with TRBD2. The germline gives CDR1 SGDLS, CDR2 YYNGEE. After removal of 0 bases from V and 5 bases from J, the junction contained 1 base not matched to a gene. The CDR3 sequence is 15 residues long. The CDR3 is CASSVGGLAGDEQYF. The CDR3, as DNA: TGTGCCAGCAGCGTAGGGGGACTAGCGGGAGACGAGCAGTACTTC.

The V call is TRBV7-9, the J call TRBJ1-5; D is ambiguous. Germline CDR1 SEHNR, CDR2 FQNEAQ (reference sequence). The CDR3 is 16 residues long. V lost 6 bases, J lost 0 bases, and 15 bases lay in between. CDR3 bases: TGTGCCAGCAGTCTCGGAGGCGTCTATAGCAATCAGCCCCAGCATTTT. Its translation: CASSLGGVYSNQPQHF.

V usage is TRBV7-3 and J usage is TRBJ1-1; no reliable D call. This CDR3 is 13 amino acids long. The V gene's germline CDR1 is SGHTA and CDR2 FQGTGA. Trimming shortened V by 4 bases and J by 3 bases, and 9 bases separated the two germline ends. Written as DNA, the CDR3 is TGTGCCAGCAGCTCGCTTAGTTACACTGAAGCTTTCTTT. It is translated as CASSSLSYTEAFF. Full variable domain (rest looked up from reference TRBV7-3 and TRBJ1-1): GAGVSQTPSNKVTEKGKYVELRCDPISGHTALYWYRQSLGQGPEFLIYFQGTGAADDSGLPNDRFFAVRPEGSVSTLKIQRTERGDSAVYLCASSSLSYTEAFFGQGTRLTVV.

This clone occurred a few times. V is TRBV7-2 and J is TRBJ2-5; D may be TRBD2 (6 bases). Germline-derived CDR1 and CDR2 are SGHTA and FQGNSA. Between the trimmed V and J ends, which lost 1 base and 2 bases, there was a span of 14 bases. There are 16 residues in the CDR3. The CDR3 DNA reads TGTGCCAGCAGCTTAGGGGGATTAGCGGCGCAAGAGACCCAGTACTTC. Encoded protein: CASSLGGLAAQETQYF.

The V gene is TRBV14, the J gene TRBJ1-6; TRBD1 might be the D (6 bases). V dropped 4 bases and J dropped 9 bases, with 19 bases sitting between them. The germline CDR1 and CDR2 sequences are SGHDN and FVKESK. This CDR3 has 16 residues. CDR3 loop: CASSLHPGGGSSPLHF. The CDR3 bases are TGTGCCAGCAGCCTTCACCCGGGAGGGGGTTCTTCACCCCTCCACTTT.

The chain is built from TRBV28 and TRBJ2-2; D might be TRBD2 (7 bases). From germline, CDR1 is MDHEN and CDR2 SYDVKM. V lost 6 bases and J lost 4, with 15 bases in between. The CDR3 has 15 amino acids. The CDR3 is CASRGGGSGTGELFF. The CDR3 DNA is TGTGCCAGCAGGGGAGGGGGATCGGGCACCGGGGAGCTGTTTTTT.

The chain has TRBV10-3 and TRBJ2-1; weak D call: TRBD1 (5 bases). Germline assignment: CDR1 ENHRY and CDR2 SYGVKD. The CDR3 is 13 amino acids. V lost 6 bases to trimming and J lost 4 bases, with 10 bases between them. CDR3 sequence: CAIRPTDYNEQFF. CDR3 nucleotide sequence: TGTGCCATCAGACCGACAGATTACAATGAGCAGTTCTTC.

This chain connects TRBV6-5 to TRBJ1-5, with 7 bases identical to TRBD1. The CDR3 sequence is 13 residues long. Germline CDR1 and CDR2: MNHEY and SVGAGI. Trimming cost V 6 bases and J 5 bases; bases outside gene matches: 4. CDR3 sequence reads: CASSADRDQPQHF. The CDR3 DNA reads as TGTGCCAGCAGCGCCGACAGGGATCAGCCCCAGCATTTT.

This chain uses TRBV27 with TRBJ2-7; a possible D gene is TRBD1 (6 bases). CDR3 length: 14 amino acids. The V gene lost 6 bases and the J gene lost 1 base, with 13 bases spanning the gap. Germline CDR1 and CDR2: MNHEY and SMNVEV (reference sequence). CDR3 sequence reads: CASRAGTNSYEQYF. For the CDR3, the DNA is TGTGCCAGCAGGGCCGGGACAAATTCCTACGAGCAGTACTTC.

This chain links TRBV10-3 with TRBJ2-7; 11 bases align to TRBD2. Trimming at V came to 4 bases and at J to 4 bases, leaving 6 bases not matched to a gene. This CDR3 spans 15 amino acids. Germline V gives CDR1 ENHRY, CDR2 SYGVKD. The CDR3 sequence is CAISGVLAGGYEQYF. CDR3 bases: TGTGCCATCAGTGGGGTTCTAGCGGGGGGATACGAGCAGTACTTC.

The chain uses TRBV24-1 and TRBJ2-4; TRBD1 matches at 8 bases. Germline V gene data show CDR1 as KGHDR and CDR2 as SFDVKD. J gave up 0 bases and V 2 bases, and 14 bases lay outside the gene matches. The CDR3 consists of 20 residues. CDR3 amino acids: CATSDSPSGQGVLAKNIQYF. The CDR3 DNA is TGTGCCACCAGTGATTCTCCCTCTGGACAGGGTGTACTAGCCAAAAACATTCAGTACTTC.

The chain combines TRBV24-1 with TRBJ1-5, with 7 bases identical to TRBD1. CDR3 size: 16 residues. The germline gives CDR1 KGHDR, CDR2 SFDVKD. The V and J ends lost 3 bases and 6 bases, in that order; junction bases with no gene match: 10. CDR3 region: CATSDARTGASQPQHF. The CDR3 DNA sequence: TGTGCCACCAGTGATGCACGAACAGGGGCAAGTCAGCCCCAGCATTTT.

The table lists this clone with a count of one. V and J are TRBV18 and TRBJ2-5; 10 nucleotides match TRBD2. Germline CDR1 and CDR2: KGHSH and LQKENI. There are 17 residues in the CDR3. V lost 3 bases and J lost 4; bases outside the gene matches: 11. This CDR3 reads CASSPDVIAGGGETQYF. The CDR3 DNA sequence: TGTGCCAGCTCACCCGACGTGATAGCGGGGGGAGGAGAGACCCAGTACTTC.

The chain has TRBV27 and TRBJ2-7; D may be TRBD2 (6 bases). Trimming removed 9 bases at V and 0 bases at J, with 21 bases between. Germline CDR1 is MNHEY and CDR2 is SMNVEV (reference sequence). The CDR3 extends over 16 amino acids. The CDR3 sequence: CASRAAEGGPSYEQYF. CDR3 in DNA: TGTGCCAGTCGAGCGGCCGAGGGAGGCCCCTCCTACGAGCAGTACTTC.

The chain recombines TRBV7-8 with TRBJ2-1, with D possibly being TRBD2 (6 bases). Trimming pared 5 bases from V and 4 bases from J, leaving 12 bases between. Germline values: CDR1 SGHVS, CDR2 FQNEAQ. The CDR3 spans 14 residues. CDR3 bases: TGTGCCAGCAGCCACCCGGGGGTGTACAATGAGCAGTTCTTC. Residues: CASSHPGVYNEQFF.

The chain joins TRBV9 to TRBJ2-3; D not resolved. The CDR3 totals 16 residues. V was shortened by 1 base and J by 1 base, with 13 bases between the two germline ends. Germline CDR1 SGDLS, CDR2 YYNGEE. DNA of the CDR3: TGTGCCAGCAGCGTATCATCTAACTATGGCACAGATACGCAGTATTTT. Translated: CASSVSSNYGTDTQYF.

This clone was seen more than once but under ten times. The genes are TRBV9 and TRBJ2-7, with 8 bases that match TRBD2. Germline lookup yields CDR1 SGDLS and CDR2 YYNGEE. CDR3 length equals 16 residues. V lost 4 bases to trimming and J lost 3 bases; unmatched junction nucleotides: 12. The CDR3 sequence: CASSQGISGSNYEQYF. The CDR3 coding sequence is TGTGCCAGCAGCCAGGGGATCAGCGGGAGTAACTACGAGCAGTACTTC.